The rows below give T cell receptor beta chains drawn from one sample of a study of metastatic and nonmetastatic thyroid tumors. TCRdb re-called the PCR reads through MiXCR. The sample lists roughly 65,000 clones, 14% seen once, with over 6% in the top ten. The sequencing sample was made of blood. The source is a male donor with papillary thyroid cancer or a benign thyroid nodule (not recorded which). Some clones in this sample may be carry-over from other donors' samples. Each CDR3 is given without its conserved first and last residue. Each record gives: V gene, J gene, CDR3 protein.

TRBV5-1	TRBJ2-3	ASSALGTSGDTQY
TRBV6-9	TRBJ2-6	ASSYSRHLGPGANVLT
TRBV20-1	TRBJ2-2	SAKRGAGNTGELF
TRBV28	TRBJ2-7	ASSLKSTYEQY
TRBV27	TRBJ1-6	ASGEWVSSYNSPLH
TRBV3-1	TRBJ2-3	ASSQDIPGLAVSTDTQY
TRBV6-1	TRBJ2-1	ANSGTNYDEQF
TRBV12-3/TRBV12-4	TRBJ1-2	ASSLVLAAGANYGYT
TRBV7-2	TRBJ2-2	ASRVLAVTGELF
TRBV12-3/TRBV12-4	TRBJ2-7	ASSGGLEQY
TRBV7-3	TRBJ2-1	ASSPGTPYNEQF
TRBV27	TRBJ2-2	ASGYRGRTGELF
TRBV30	TRBJ2-1	AWSGGFSYNEQF
TRBV27	TRBJ2-5	ASSLSIGAETQY
TRBV28	TRBJ2-7	ASSPRGGLYEQY
TRBV29-1	TRBJ2-5	SASIREETQY
TRBV27	TRBJ2-3	ASSFGTSGMNTQY
TRBV30	TRBJ1-2	AWSAGLYGYT
TRBV12-3/TRBV12-4	TRBJ1-5	ASSLRTDGNQHQH
TRBV5-1	TRBJ2-3	ASSQGLAVSLSTDTQY
TRBV6-5	TRBJ2-7	ASIYSLAGVRREQY
TRBV6-1	TRBJ2-1	ASMGFRTEQF
TRBV7-9	TRBJ2-5	ASFRNGAQETQY
TRBV4-2	TRBJ2-7	ASRSRTSGSFDREQY
TRBV30	TRBJ1-1	AWGRDVEGTEAF
TRBV9	TRBJ2-1	ASSGRTDYNEQF
TRBV4-2	TRBJ1-4	ASSQKTGDNEKLF
TRBV19	TRBJ1-1	ASSILQGATEAF
TRBV3-1	TRBJ2-7	ASSQSSQYGYEQY
TRBV30	TRBJ2-1	AWSPGTGYNEQF
TRBV4-1	TRBJ2-1	ASSPTGDGQF
TRBV19	TRBJ1-6	ASSIAGAGSPLH
TRBV12-5	TRBJ2-6	ASGSLGANVLT
TRBV5-6	TRBJ2-1	ASSLAAGEQF
TRBV10-2	TRBJ2-1	ASSVGSGRGWDEQF